The present T cell receptor beta chain was sequenced within a study of shared clonotypes between healthy human individuals. The CDR3 contains 18 residues. Germline CDR1 reads MGHRA; CDR2 reads YSYEKL. V shed 4 bases, J shed 1 base, and the junction held 9 bases outside the gene matches. Repertoires were generated with immunoSEQ multiplex PCR, while TCRdb's copy carries only in-frame clones and drops some. The table has about 320,000 clones, around nine tenths seen once; the top ten hold roughly 16%. Worth noting for this clone: As yet, its antigen is unknown.

Overall study findings and caveats: Only blood samples were collected, and tissue repertoires likely differ.

This clonotype originated in a man aged 18-30 years in good health. The material sequenced was memory CD8+ T cells sorted from blood. Subset defined: CD45RO+ cells pooled with CCR7-negative TemRA cells. The rearrangement joins TRBV4-1 to TRBJ2-2; TRBD1 agrees at 10 bases. The CDR3 reads CASSRTWDRGLNTGELFF. The CDR3 bases are TGCGCCAGCAGCCGCACATGGGACAGGGGCCTGAACACCGGGGAGCTGTTTTTT.